What follows is one T cell receptor (beta chain) and its context. This specimen belongs to a study of early T cells in non-severe SARS-CoV-2 infection. TCRdb itself ran the 5' RACE reads through MiXCR, one entry per CDR3 protein. The table records about 64,000 distinct CDR3 sequences, around 13% of them present only once. The germline V gene has CDR1 SGHAT and CDR2 FQNNGV. The CDR3 is 14 amino acids. The V end lost 2 bases, the J end lost 5 bases, and 11 bases lay between the germline ends. Material for sequencing was whole blood. The receptor was isolated from an adult who was a healthcare worker with PCR-confirmed SARS-CoV-2 infection or an uninfected control (not recorded which). The chain recombines TRBV11-2 with TRBJ2-3; D not certain. The CDR3 spells CASSLSPSRDTQYF. CDR3 coding DNA: TGTGCCAGCAGCTTATCGCCCTCAAGAGATACGCAGTATTTT.